This is a list of T cell receptor beta chains from one sample in a study of cytomegalovirus exposure and HLA in healthy donors. Sequenced by immunoSEQ multiplex PCR; TCRdb stores in-frame clones only, minus some. There are 100,000 or so clones in the sample; roughly 15% occur only once, and approximately 0.8% lies in the top ten. The sample consisted of PBMCs. Receptors were obtained from a female donor in good health and CMV-seronegative. Each CDR3 is given with its conserved first and last residue. A D gene is named only where the DNA matches it firmly. Expanded clones get a size class; other rows say once, few or many, or leave the size out.

abundance	v_gene	j_gene	d_gene	CDR3nt	CDR3aa
NA	TRBV14	TRBJ1-6	NA	TGTGCCAGCAGCCCCTGGGACGGAGGGAGCTCCTATAATTCACCCCTCCACTTT	CASSPWDGGSSYNSPLHF
few	TRBV19	TRBJ2-5	NA	TGTGCCAGTAATTCCGGGACACCCTCTTCAGAGACCCAGTACTTC	CASNSGTPSSETQYF
few	TRBV18	TRBJ2-7	NA	TGTGCCAGCTCATGGGGGCGGGCCGAGCAGTACTTC	CASSWGRAEQYF
once	TRBV30	TRBJ2-7	NA	TGTGCCTGGAGTGTACAGCGGTACGAGCAGTACTTC	CAWSVQRYEQYF
NA	TRBV10-3	TRBJ1-5	NA	TGTGCCATCGCGGGGGGGAGCAATCAGCCCCAGCATTTT	CAIAGGSNQPQHF
NA	TRBV20-1	TRBJ2-1	TRBD1	TGTAAGGGGGCGATACGCCGGGTTCTGTTCTTC	CKGAIRRVLFF
few	TRBV6-5	TRBJ2-1	NA	TGTGCCAGCAGTTACACCCAGGGATATGAGCAGTTCTTC	CASSYTQGYEQFF
NA	TRBV13	TRBJ2-7	TRBD1	TGTGCCAGCAGCTTGGGACAGGGGGCCAACGAGCAGTACTTC	CASSLGQGANEQYF
NA	TRBV7-2	TRBJ1-2	NA	TGTGCCAGCAGCTTAGGAGTTGGCTATGGCTACACCTTC	CASSLGVGYGYTF
NA	TRBV27	TRBJ2-7	TRBD2	TGTGCCAGCAGTTCGGTAGCGGGGATCTCCTACGAGCAGTACTTC	CASSSVAGISYEQYF
NA	TRBV10-3	TRBJ2-2	NA	TGTGCCATCACCGACTCCACCGGGGAGCTGTTTTTT	CAITDSTGELFF
NA	TRBV5-6	TRBJ2-6	TRBD2	TGTGCCAGCAGCTTGGGTAGGCGGGGGTCGCCCTCTGGGGCCAACGTCCTGACTTTC	CASSLGRRGSPSGANVLTF
few	TRBV19	TRBJ2-4	TRBD2	TGTGCCAGTAGTATAGACGGACTAGCGGGGGAGAACATTCAGTACTTC	CASSIDGLAGENIQYF
few	TRBV6-5	TRBJ2-3	TRBD2	TGTGCCAGCAGTTCAAGACTAGCGGGGTTAGATACGCAGTATTTT	CASSSRLAGLDTQYF
NA	TRBV19	TRBJ1-1	NA	TGTGCCAGTAGGGTCCGACAGATGAACACTGAAGCTTTCTTT	CASRVRQMNTEAFF
NA	TRBV28	TRBJ1-2	NA	TGTGCCAGCAGTTTACGTCCAGGGCCTAACTATGGCTACACCTTC	CASSLRPGPNYGYTF
NA	TRBV7-9	TRBJ1-1	NA	TGTGCCAGCAGCTCCCTTACAGCTACCCATGAAGCTTTCTTT	CASSSLTATHEAFF
NA	TRBV28	TRBJ2-7	TRBD1	TGTGCCAGCAGACTCCCGGGACAGGGCTACGAGCAGTACTTC	CASRLPGQGYEQYF
NA	TRBV29-1	TRBJ2-3	TRBD2	TGCAGCGCTGGGAGGCCAGCGGGGAGCACAGATACGCAGTATTTT	CSAGRPAGSTDTQYF
few	TRBV2	TRBJ2-2	NA	TGTGCCAGCAGATGGCAAGCGGTTAACACCGGGGAGCTGTTTTTT	CASRWQAVNTGELFF
few	TRBV7-9	TRBJ2-7	TRBD1	TGTGCCAGCAGCCCTCGACAGGGGGACCTCGAGCAGTACTTC	CASSPRQGDLEQYF
NA	TRBV9	TRBJ2-3	TRBD2	TGTGCCAGCAGCCCAAGAGGGACTAGCGGGGTTTCAGATACGCAGTATTTT	CASSPRGTSGVSDTQYF
NA	TRBV4-2	TRBJ2-7	NA	TGTGCCAGCAGCCAAGGAGATCAGGACTACGAGCAGTACTTC	CASSQGDQDYEQYF
few	TRBV29-1	TRBJ2-1	TRBD1	TGCAGCGTTGAATCCGGGACAGGGCAGTTCTTC	CSVESGTGQFF
NA	TRBV9	TRBJ1-1	TRBD1	TGTGCCAGCAGCGTAGGGGACAGCTTGAACACTGAAGCTTTCTTT	CASSVGDSLNTEAFF
few	TRBV4-1	TRBJ2-5	NA	TGCGCCAGCAGCCGAGTTGGAGAGACCCAGTACTTC	CASSRVGETQYF
few	TRBV2	TRBJ2-1	TRBD2	TGTGCCAGCAGGGACCATTCCGGGACTAGAGAGGGGAATGAGCAGTTCTTC	CASRDHSGTREGNEQFF
NA	TRBV6-5	TRBJ1-2	NA	TGTGCCAGCAGGCGCGGCACTTCGCATGGCTACACCTTC	CASRRGTSHGYTF
NA	TRBV5-4	TRBJ1-1	TRBD1	TGTGCCAGCAGCTCGCTCACAGGGGGCGAGAACACTGAAGCTTTCTTT	CASSSLTGGENTEAFF
NA	TRBV5-6	TRBJ1-1	TRBD1	TGTGCCAGCAGCCACGGACAGGGGAGCACTGAAGCTTTCTTT	CASSHGQGSTEAFF
few	TRBV29-1	TRBJ1-1	TRBD1	TGCAGCGTTGAACAGGGGGGGAACACTGAAGCTTTCTTT	CSVEQGGNTEAFF
NA	TRBV5-4	TRBJ2-1	NA	TGTGCCAGCAGCTTGATCGGGAACACCCACAATGAGCAGTTCTTC	CASSLIGNTHNEQFF
NA	TRBV5-4	TRBJ2-3	TRBD2	TGTGCCAGCAGCTTGGGCCCTAGCGGGGCCAGCACAGATACGCAGTATTTT	CASSLGPSGASTDTQYF
few	TRBV27	TRBJ2-7	TRBD2	TGTGCCAGCAGTTTCCGCGGGACTAGCGGGGGGAAATCCTACGAGCAGTACTTC	CASSFRGTSGGKSYEQYF
few	TRBV5-4	TRBJ1-1	NA	TGTGCCAGCACGAGGGGGGGAGACACTGAAGCTTTCTTT	CASTRGGDTEAFF
few	TRBV19	TRBJ1-2	TRBD1	TGTGCCAGTAGACTGACAGGGCCCGATGGCTACACCTTC	CASRLTGPDGYTF
NA	TRBV5-1	TRBJ1-1	TRBD1	TGCGCCAGCAGCTTGGGGACAGGGGTGTTGAACACTGAAGCTTTCTTT	CASSLGTGVLNTEAFF
few	TRBV7-3	TRBJ2-3	TRBD1	TGTGCCAGCAGCGACCGGGACAGGGGGAGAGATACGCAGTATTTT	CASSDRDRGRDTQYF
few	TRBV4-3	TRBJ2-7	NA	TGCGCCAGCAGCCAAGATATCGGTCCCTACGAGCAGTACTTC	CASSQDIGPYEQYF
few	TRBV7-2	TRBJ1-1	NA	TGTGCCAGCAGCTTAGGTGGCAGGGCGAACACTGAAGCTTTCTTT	CASSLGGRANTEAFF
NA	TRBV19	TRBJ2-3	NA	TGTGCCAGTAGTTTCGGAGGGGCAGATACGCAGTATTTT	CASSFGGADTQYF
few	TRBV9	TRBJ1-2	NA	TGTGCCAGCAGCCAACTGTCGGGATCGGGCGAAGGCTACACCTTC	CASSQLSGSGEGYTF
NA	TRBV5-4	TRBJ1-5	TRBD1	TGTGCCAGCAGCCTGGGGACAGTTAGCAATCAGCCCCAGCATTTT	CASSLGTVSNQPQHF
few	TRBV28	TRBJ2-1	NA	TGTGCCAGCAGTTTGGTAACTAGGTGGGATGAGCAGTTCTTC	CASSLVTRWDEQFF
NA	TRBV7-2	TRBJ2-7	NA	TGTGCCAGCAGCTTAGCGGGGACTCGCTCCTACGAGCAGTACTTC	CASSLAGTRSYEQYF
few	TRBV28	TRBJ1-1	NA	TGTGCCAGCAGAGGGGTGAACACTGAAGCTTTCTTT	CASRGVNTEAFF
few	TRBV29-1	TRBJ2-1	TRBD2	TGCAGCGTCGGGACTAGCAATGAGCAGTTCTTC	CSVGTSNEQFF
NA	TRBV29-1	TRBJ1-2	NA	TGCAGCGTCCCGACACAGGGTCGTTATGGCTACACCTTC	CSVPTQGRYGYTF
NA	TRBV27	TRBJ2-3	NA	TGTGCCAGCAGTTTTCGGGGAGGTGGGACAGATACGCAGTATTTT	CASSFRGGGTDTQYF